The present T cell receptor (beta chain) was sequenced within a study of CD8+ T cells in alopecia areata. Study-level results: Sharing of TCR sequences between patients (possibly for HLA-related reasons) was less clear than in mice.

The treatment is: oral pan-JAK inhibitor, 5-10 mg twice daily. Punch biopsies of lesional scalp, plus peripheral blood, were taken from alopecia areata patients. With respect to this clone: Its antigen is still unknown.

CDR3 length: 18 amino acids. Trimming pared 5 bases from V and 5 bases from J, leaving 26 bases between. Germline CDR1 and CDR2: SGHTA and FQGNSA. As the sequencing template, cDNA was produced by extracting RNA and reverse transcribing it. Using immunoSEQ multiplex PCR, the repertoire was profiled, and TCRdb retains in-frame clones only, with some absent. The data hold 150,000 to 250,000 clones, with 60% observed a single time. The specimen comprised CD4+ T cells sorted from blood, sampled at week 4, from a patient treated with tofacitinib. The chain uses TRBV7-2 and TRBJ2-3; D not resolved. This clonotype originated in a human donor with alopecia areata. Written as DNA, the CDR3 is TGTGCCAGCAGCATCCCACATCCCCGGCCGAACGCCGAAGATACGCAGTATTTT. Translating it yields CASSIPHPRPNAEDTQYF.